This entry lists 26 T cell receptor beta chains sequenced from one sample in a study of spatial heterogeneity in lung cancer. TCRdb re-analysed the 5' RACE reads in MiXCR, keeping a single row per CDR3 protein. The data show under 20,000 distinct CDR3 sequences, approximately 6.5% seen once. Study-wide results and caveats: Higher tumor mutation counts went along with higher counts of expanded intratumoral alpha and beta TCRs.

The antigens of these receptors remain unknown. Sample time point: sample taken at primary tumor resection. The specimen comprised lung tumor tissue, sampled at surgery. All receptors come from a female donor with early-stage non-small cell lung cancer.

This clonotype was seen repeatedly, ten times or more. V usage is TRBV2 and J usage is TRBJ2-5; D unresolved. Germline values: CDR1 SNHLY, CDR2 FYNNEI. The CDR3 sequence is 12 residues long. V shed 5 bases and J shed 5 bases, with 9 bases lying between them. CDR3 in amino acids: CASSFIEETQYF. The CDR3 nucleotides read TGTGCCAGCAGTTTCATAGAGGAGACCCAGTACTTC.

V is TRBV5-1 and J is TRBJ2-3; possibly TRBD2 for D (6 bases). The V gene lost 0 bases and the J gene lost 5 bases, with 13 bases spanning the gap. The CDR3 is 15 residues long. Germline CDR1 reads SGHRS; CDR2 reads YFSETQ. The CDR3, as DNA: TGCGCCAGCAGCTTGGCGGGGCGGGGAGAAGATACGCAGTATTTT. This translates into CASSLAGRGEDTQYF. The whole variable domain, remainder taken from reference TRBV5-1 and TRBJ2-3, is KAGVTQTPRYLIKTRGQQVTLSCSPISGHRSVSWYQQTPGQGLQFLFEYFSETQRNKGNFPGRFSGRQFSNSRSEMNVSTLELGDSALYLCASSLAGRGEDTQYFGPGTRLTVL.

The chain employs TRBV19 and TRBJ2-2; no clear D. The CDR3 totals 14 residues. The germline gives CDR1 LNHDA, CDR2 SQIVND (reference sequence). V gave up 8 bases and J gave up 0 bases, with 10 bases separating them. The CDR3 spells CASRGSANTGELFF. CDR3 in DNA: TGTGCCAGTCGAGGCTCCGCGAACACCGGGGAGCTGTTTTTT.

This clonotype occurred many times. The rearrangement links TRBV7-2 to TRBJ2-7; 7 positions match TRBD2. V was pared by 1 base and J by 4 bases, with 7 bases of the junction left unmatched. Germline assignment: CDR1 SGHTA and CDR2 FQGNSA. This CDR3 region has 15 residues. CDR3 nucleotides: TGTGCCAGCAGCTTAGGGCGGGGGAAGCTTTACGAGCAGTACTTC. Encoded protein: CASSLGRGKLYEQYF.

This clonotype came up many times. This CDR3 reads CASRGQPVNEQYF. CDR3 coding DNA: TGCGCCAGCCGAGGACAGCCAGTGAACGAGCAGTACTTC. The chain couples TRBV5-1 to TRBJ2-7; the D gene is possibly TRBD1 (6 bases). CDR1 and CDR2 (germline): SGHRS, YFSETQ. Trimming took off 7 bases at V and 5 bases at J, with 16 bases between the two ends. The CDR3 contains 13 residues.

This clonotype occurred many times. The chain carries TRBV7-6 and TRBJ1-3, with 9 bases matching TRBD1. Germline V gene lookup returns CDR1 SGHVS and CDR2 FNYEAQ. J lost 0 bases, V lost 3 bases, and 3 bases had no gene match. The CDR3 length is 16 residues. CDR3 bases: TGTGCCAGCAGCTTTGGGACAGGGAGCTCTGGAAACACCATATATTTT. Its protein is CASSFGTGSSGNTIYF.

In its sample, this clonotype was seen many times. The chain employs TRBV6-2 or TRBV6-3 and TRBJ2-2, with D possibly called TRBD1 or TRBD2 (5 bases each). Trimming left V 6 bases short and J 6 bases short, with 14 bases between. CDR1 and CDR2 (germline): MNHEY, SVGEGT. CDR3 length equals 14 residues. The CDR3 loop reads CASRGVGASGELFF. In DNA, the CDR3 is TGTGCCAGCAGGGGGGTCGGGGCATCCGGGGAGCTGTTTTTT.

Many counts were recorded for this clonotype. The chain employs TRBV10-3 and TRBJ2-2; TRBD2 agrees at 7 bases. The CDR3 spans 15 residues. With 6 bases clipped from V and 0 bases from J, the junction kept 4 bases outside the gene matches. From germline, CDR1 is ENHRY and CDR2 SYGVKD. The CDR3 region is CAIRDAGANTGELFF. Written as DNA, the CDR3 is TGTGCCATCAGGGATGCGGGAGCGAACACCGGGGAGCTGTTTTTT.

By sample share, this clonotype is medium-sized. The V gene is TRBV4-3, the J gene TRBJ1-6; D call uncertain. CDR1 is LGHNA and CDR2 is YSLEER in the germline V gene. V was trimmed by 0 bases and J by 9 bases, leaving 6 bases between them. The CDR3 has 13 residues. This CDR3 reads CASSQDRSSPLHF. CDR3 DNA: TGCGCCAGCAGCCAAGATCGAAGTTCACCCCTCCACTTT.

This clonotype was observed many times. This rearrangement joins TRBV7-2 to TRBJ2-3, with 7 bases lining up with TRBD2. The CDR3 has 14 residues. J was trimmed by 8 bases and V by 5 bases; bases with no gene match: 10. In germline, CDR1 is SGHTA, CDR2 FQGNSA. The CDR3 loop reads CASSLPGSGGTQYF. CDR3 bases: TGTGCCAGCAGCCTACCGGGCTCGGGGGGTACGCAGTATTTT.

This clonotype is classed as medium-sized. The J gene is TRBJ2-2, the V gene TRBV10-3, with TRBD1 matching 7 bases. The CDR3 spans 15 residues. J lost 5 bases, V lost 2 bases, and 5 bases had no gene match. Per the germline V gene, CDR1 is ENHRY and CDR2 is SYGVKD. CDR3 nucleotide sequence: TGTGCCATCAGTGAGAAGGGGGCACCGACCGGGGAGCTGTTTTTT. This sequence encodes CAISEKGAPTGELFF.

Note on this clonotype: Possible read error: a much larger clone is one base away. The rearrangement joins TRBV29-1 to TRBJ1-5; D is unclear. Per the germline V gene, CDR1 is SQVTM and CDR2 is ANQGSEA. This CDR3 contains 13 residues. Written as DNA, the CDR3 is TGCAGCGTTCCTCATGCAGGATATCAGCCCCAGCAATTT. This translates into CSVPHAGYQPQQF.

The sample holds a few counts of this clonotype. The chain uses TRBV7-2 and TRBJ2-7; TRBD1 might be the D (6 bases). CDR1 and CDR2 (germline): SGHTA, FQGNSA. V lost 3 bases, J lost 5 bases, and 14 bases lay in between. This CDR3 contains 14 residues. CDR3 coding DNA: TGTGCCAGCAGCTTCGGATGGGGGCGAGACGAGCAGTACTTC. Residues: CASSFGWGRDEQYF.

This clonotype showed up just a few times. This sequence joins TRBV7-2 and TRBJ2-1; D uncertain. V shed 0 bases and J shed 6 bases, with 6 bases lying between them. This CDR3 has 13 amino acids. The V gene's germline CDR1 is SGHTA and CDR2 FQGNSA. CDR3 DNA: TGTGCCAGCAGCTTAGCGCCGGGCAATGAGCAGTTCTTC. Translating it yields CASSLAPGNEQFF.

J is TRBJ1-2 and V is TRBV6-4; 12 bases align to TRBD1. J gave up 8 bases and V 0 bases, and 10 bases lay outside the gene matches. Germline V gene sequence: CDR1 MRHNA, CDR2 SNTAGT. CDR3 length equals 17 residues. The CDR3 loop reads CASSDSSGTGGEGGYTF. The CDR3 DNA follows: TGTGCCAGCAGTGACTCGAGTGGGACAGGGGGCGAGGGAGGCTACACCTTC.

The table lists this clonotype with many counts. The chain uses TRBV24-1 and TRBJ2-1; TRBD1 aligns across 10 bases. V lost 6 bases, J lost 9 bases, and 10 bases stayed unmatched. The CDR3 loop spans 15 amino acids. Germline CDR1 reads KGHDR; CDR2 reads SFDVKD. CDR3 nucleotide sequence: TGTGCCACCAGTTCTCCGGGACAGGGGAAAGGTGAGCAGTTCTTC. Protein sequence: CATSSPGQGKGEQFF.

Within the sample, this clonotype is medium-sized. This chain uses TRBV28 with TRBJ1-2; the D is unclear. Trimming took 3 bases from V and 4 from J, leaving 6 bases between them. CDR1 MDHEN and CDR2 SYDVKM come from the germline V gene. The CDR3 totals 12 residues. Here the CDR3 reads CASSLPLYGYTF. As DNA, the CDR3 is TGTGCCAGCAGTTTGCCGCTCTATGGCTACACCTTC.

This clonotype was observed at least ten times. The chain recombines TRBV7-6 with TRBJ2-7, with 8 bases lining up with TRBD2. V dropped 5 bases and J dropped 2; count of bases not matched to a gene: 11. There are 16 residues in the CDR3. The germline V gene encodes CDR1 SGHVS and CDR2 FNYEAQ. The CDR3: CASSPDRGGSTYEQYF. DNA for the CDR3: TGTGCCAGCAGCCCCGACCGGGGGGGCTCAACCTACGAGCAGTACTTC.

This clonotype has at least ten counts. The CDR3, as DNA: TGTGCCAGCAGCGCCCAGGGGGACACTGAAGCTTTCTTT. Translated: CASSAQGDTEAFF. The J gene is TRBJ1-1, the V gene TRBV7-3; 7 nucleotides agree with TRBD1. J gave up 3 bases and V 5 bases, and 3 bases lay outside the gene matches. Germline CDR1 and CDR2: SGHTA and FQGTGA. CDR3 length: 13 residues.

This clonotype was picked up many times. The chain has TRBV6-6 and TRBJ2-1; TRBD2 might be the D (5 bases). This CDR3 is built from 15 residues. Deletions cut 0 bases from V and 4 bases from J, with 10 bases between. Looked up from germline, CDR1 is MNHNY and CDR2 is SVGAGI (reference sequence). The CDR3: CASSYSGPGYNEQFF. In nucleotides, the CDR3 is TGTGCCAGCAGTTACTCTGGACCGGGATACAATGAGCAGTTCTTC.

The table lists this clonotype with a few counts. The CDR3 sequence is CASSPGTGGQNYEQFF. DNA for the CDR3: TGTGCCAGCAGCCCCGGGACAGGAGGTCAAAATTATGAGCAGTTCTTC. The genes are TRBV5-8 and TRBJ2-1; 8 nucleotides line up with TRBD1. J was trimmed by 8 bases and V by 4 bases; bases with no gene match: 14. This CDR3 contains 16 residues. Germline assignment: CDR1 SGHTS and CDR2 YDEGEE.

In its sample, this clonotype was seen many times. The rearrangement uses TRBV3-1 and TRBJ2-3, with D hard to call. This CDR3 contains 12 residues. Trimming removed 3 bases from V and 3 bases from J, with 4 bases in between. CDR1 is LGHDT, CDR2 YNNKEL, per germline (reference sequence). The CDR3 DNA reads TGTGCCAGCAGCCACCGAACAGATACGCAGTATTTT. This gives the protein CASSHRTDTQYF.

This clonotype was counted at least ten times. The chain joins TRBV3-1 to TRBJ2-1; D tentatively reads TRBD1 or TRBD2 (7 bases each). Germline-derived CDR1 and CDR2 are LGHDT and YNNKEL (reference sequence). Trimming pared 0 bases from V and 5 bases from J, leaving 14 bases between. The length of the CDR3 is 16 residues. The CDR3 DNA follows: TGTGCCAGCAGCCAAGATGGGACAGCGGGGAACAATGAGCAGTTCTTC. Its translation: CASSQDGTAGNNEQFF.

This clonotype came up many times. The V gene is TRBV29-1, the J gene TRBJ1-5; 7 nucleotides line up with TRBD1. Germline V CDR1 and CDR2: SQVTM, ANQGSEA. The CDR3 loop spans 13 amino acids. V shed 7 bases and J 2 bases; nucleotides not matched to a gene: 5. CDR3 in amino acids: CSAGTDRNQPQHF. DNA of the CDR3: TGCAGCGCCGGGACAGACCGCAATCAGCCCCAGCATTTT.

The chain has TRBV5-4 and TRBJ2-2; 8 bases align to TRBD1. Germline-derived CDR1 and CDR2 are SGHNT and YYREEE (reference sequence). J gave up 4 bases and V 3 bases, and 5 bases lay outside the gene matches. The CDR3 is 15 amino acids. The DNA of the CDR3 is TGTGCCAGCAGCTCGCAGGGGGCCAGCACCGGGGAGCTGTTTTTT. As protein: CASSSQGASTGELFF. Variable domain in full (rest from reference TRBV5-4 and TRBJ2-2): ETGVTQSPTHLIKTRGQQVTLRCSSQSGHNTVSWYQQALGQGPQFIFQYYREEENGRGNFPPRFSGLQFPNYSSELNVNALELDDSALYLCASSSQGASTGELFFGEGSRLTVL.

This clonotype is labeled as medium-sized (0.01 to 0.1%). This chain joins TRBV29-1 and TRBJ2-5, with 8 bases aligning to TRBD2. The CDR3 extends over 14 amino acids. J gave up 0 bases and V 5 bases, and 5 bases lay outside the gene matches. Germline assignment: CDR1 SQVTM and CDR2 ANQGSEA. The CDR3 is CSVRSGGYQETQYF. CDR3 DNA sequence: TGCAGCGTTCGAAGCGGGGGTTACCAAGAGACCCAGTACTTC.